The rows below give T cell receptor beta chains drawn from one sample of a study of graft-versus-host responses after intestinal transplantation. Antigens for these TCRs are unknown. This table comes from immunoSEQ multiplex PCR, and its TCRdb copy is limited to in-frame clones, with some not included. The sample shows some 76,000 clones, roughly 84% of them seen only once. This specimen was unstimulated CD8+ T cells sorted from spleen or lymph node cells, taken before transplant. These receptors all stem from a human donor who was the organ donor for an intestinal transplant. Both conserved end residues are part of each CDR3.

J gene	V gene	CDR3 protein
TRBJ1-4	TRBV4-2	CASSQGEETNEKLFF
TRBJ2-7	TRBV28	CASSQDRIEQYF
TRBJ1-1	TRBV6-1	CASSEYRFEAFF
TRBJ2-2	TRBV9	CASSGPLRGGPDTGELFF
TRBJ1-2	TRBV27	CASSATGGYGYTF
TRBJ2-7	TRBV4-2	CASSQDSSYEQYF
TRBJ2-7	TRBV5-4	CASSFARDSYEQYF
TRBJ1-4	TRBV6-1	CASTGGSDLEKLFF
TRBJ2-7	TRBV6-1	CASSFGQGFGYEQYF
.	TRBV28	CASSLEGAYEQYF
TRBJ1-1	TRBV19	CATDPGQGTLEAFF
TRBJ2-3	TRBV4-1	CASSQEQDTQYF
TRBJ2-6	TRBV10-3	CATKGEVSRRSGANVLTF
TRBJ2-7	TRBV7-9	CASSWWIYEQYF
TRBJ2-2	TRBV6-4	CASSVQGSTGELFF
TRBJ2-2	TRBV4-2	CASSFPTSGGAGELFF
TRBJ1-5	TRBV7-8	CASSWHEGQHSNQPQHF
TRBJ2-7	TRBV14	CASSQEPGSSYEQYF
TRBJ2-5	TRBV2	CASITDPPEETQYF
TRBJ2-7	TRBV4-2	CASSEPGQGEQYF
TRBJ1-2	TRBV25-1	CASSELGDLVYGYTF
TRBJ2-1	TRBV4-3	CASSYSGGLGNEQFF
TRBJ2-1	TRBV10-1	CAIFIAGKIGSYNEQFF
TRBJ2-3	TRBV4-1	CASSQVGREPTDTQYF
TRBJ1-6	TRBV6-1	CAGGQVNSPLHF
TRBJ2-7	TRBV4-1	CASSHLAGALEQYF
TRBJ1-2	TRBV5-4	CASSSTWTGRRGYTF
TRBJ2-3	TRBV2	CASRAVQVSTDTQYF
TRBJ1-5	TRBV4-1	CASSHSAINQPQHF
TRBJ1-2	TRBV7-9	CASSPESEQAPLYGYTF
TRBJ1-1	TRBV4-1	CASSQVQAGLFF
TRBJ2-1	TRBV2	CASRDGLPRHYNEQFF
TRBJ1-4	TRBV6-1	CASRTVGEKLFF
TRBJ2-7	TRBV28	CASSLLYEQYF
TRBJ1-4	TRBV4-1	CASSQEAGGTNEKLFF
TRBJ2-3	TRBV2	CASSDGPPGQGADTQYF
TRBJ2-7	TRBV4-1	CASSQGLADAYEQYF
TRBJ2-5	TRBV5-4	CASSLGGEGTQYF
TRBJ1-2	TRBV9	CASSEGGRLDVGYTF
TRBJ2-6	TRBV11-1	CASSLEVSGANVLTF
TRBJ1-1	TRBV6-5	CATTTWGALNTEAFF
TRBJ2-3	TRBV7-6	CASSPTGPADTQYF